The present T cell receptor (beta chain) was sequenced within a study of vaccination effects on CD4 cells after COVID-19. Across the study: With the ViraFEST assay, the study expanded antigen-specific CD4+ T cells using viral peptide pools, then sequenced them. After 2 million or so PBMC were placed in each well, they were cultured with roughly 11 IU/ml IL-2 and approximately 9.7 ug/ml peptides.

Germline V gives CDR1 MNHEY, CDR2 SVGAGI. This CDR3 contains 15 residues. V was pared by 2 bases and J by 1 base, with 2 bases of the junction left unmatched. The method was immunoSEQ multiplex PCR; TCRdb's version includes in-frame clones alone and lacks a portion of them. The sample has tens of thousands of clones, less than 75% seen once. Comments on this clone: The antigen is unknown.

Study findings and constraints: Late in the post-vaccination period, infection-induced and vaccine-induced clones underwent marked clonal contraction. Common cold coronavirus cross-reactivity was shown by only 1 of 255 vaccine-induced clones in healthy vaccinees.

Following culture for roughly 10 days, CD4+ T cells were isolated. The rearrangement uses TRBV6-5 and TRBJ1-1, with 9 bases fitting TRBD1. The specimen comprised CD4+ T cells from PBMCs cultured without peptide, sampled before COVID-19 vaccination. This sequence was found in a human donor who received a COVID-19 vaccine. The CDR3 coding sequence is TGTGCCAGCAGTTACGGGGACAGGGAGAACACTGAAGCTTTCTTT. It is translated as CASSYGDRENTEAFF.